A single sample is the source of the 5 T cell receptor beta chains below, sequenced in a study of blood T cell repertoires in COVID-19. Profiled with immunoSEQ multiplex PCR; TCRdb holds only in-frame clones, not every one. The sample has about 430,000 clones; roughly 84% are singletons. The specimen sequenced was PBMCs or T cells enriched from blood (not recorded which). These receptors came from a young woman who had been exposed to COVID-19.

CDR3 loop: CASSIDPWQYTEAFF. In DNA, the CDR3 is TGTGCCAGTAGTATAGATCCTTGGCAGTACACTGAAGCTTTCTTT. The chain carries TRBV19 and TRBJ1-1; no firm D call. Germline V CDR1 and CDR2: LNHDA, SQIVND (reference sequence). V was clipped by 0 bases and J by 3 bases, with 11 bases between them. The CDR3 consists of 15 residues.

The DNA of the CDR3 is TGTGCCAGCACCTACCGGGACTACGGCGAGCAGTACTTC. Protein: CASTYRDYGEQYF. The rearrangement joins TRBV28 to TRBJ2-7; 7 bases are shared with TRBD2. There are 13 residues in the CDR3. Germline V CDR1 and CDR2: MDHEN, SYDVKM. After removal of 7 bases from V and 6 bases from J, the junction contained 9 bases not matched to a gene.

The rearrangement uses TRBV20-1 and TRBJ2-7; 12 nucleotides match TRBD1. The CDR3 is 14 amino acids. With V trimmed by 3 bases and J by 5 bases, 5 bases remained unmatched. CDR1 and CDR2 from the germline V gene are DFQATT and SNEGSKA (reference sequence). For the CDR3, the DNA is TGCAGTGCTAGTGGGGGGACAGGGGGCGACGAGCAGTACTTC. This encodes CSASGGTGGDEQYF.

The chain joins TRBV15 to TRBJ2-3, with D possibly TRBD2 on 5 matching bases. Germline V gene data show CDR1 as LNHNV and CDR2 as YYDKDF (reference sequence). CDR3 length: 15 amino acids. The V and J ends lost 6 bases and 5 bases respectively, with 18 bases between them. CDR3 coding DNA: TGTGCCACCAGTTATAGAGGGCTAGGGAGAGATACGCAGTATTTT. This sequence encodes CATSYRGLGRDTQYF.

CDR3 bases: TGTGCCAGCAGTCCTTGGACTAGCGGCACCTACGAGCAGTACTTC. Its translation is CASSPWTSGTYEQYF. V usage is TRBV28 and J usage is TRBJ2-7; 10 nucleotides agree with TRBD2. Germline CDR1 is MDHEN and CDR2 is SYDVKM. V gave up 5 bases and J gave up 2 bases; unmatched junction bases: 6. This CDR3 region has 15 residues. Supplemented by reference TRBV28 and TRBJ2-7, the full variable domain reads DVKVTQSSRYLVKRTGEKVFLECVQDMDHENMFWYRQDPGLGLRLIYFSYDVKMKEKGDIPEGYSVSREKKERFSLILESASTNQTSMYLCASSPWTSGTYEQYFGPGTRLTVT.